This T cell receptor (beta chain) stems from a study of cytomegalovirus exposure and HLA in healthy donors. Study-wide background: Earlier findings included more than 95 million unique TCR beta sequences obtained from roughly 200 million T cells.

The CDR3 length is 16 residues. Unmatched junction bases numbered 10, after V lost 4 bases and J lost 7 bases. The germline V gene has CDR1 SGHAT and CDR2 FQNNGV. Regarding this clone: Its matching antigen is unknown.

Points from the study as a whole: In an earlier analysis, about 87% or about 30%: the productive usage of most TCR beta V segments.

13 Jbeta primers and 60 Vbeta primers were used for the PCR. Assay used: immunoSEQ multiplex PCR; TCRdb lists only in-frame clones, some missing. The table has roughly 56,000 clones, around 80% seen once. The sample comprised PBMCs. This receptor was obtained from a man aged 45-65 years in good health and CMV-seropositive. The V and J genes are TRBV11-2 and TRBJ1-5; 10 bases line up with TRBD1. CDR3 bases: TGTGCCAGCAGCTCGAGGCCCGGGACAGGGGAACAGCCCCAGCATTTT. As protein: CASSSRPGTGEQPQHF.